This TCR beta chain derives from a study of blood T cell repertoires in COVID-19. The ends were cut back, 1 base at V and 0 bases at J, with 13 bases in the middle. From germline, CDR1 is SGHDN and CDR2 FVKESK. This CDR3 region has 16 residues. The protocol was immunoSEQ multiplex PCR, while the TCRdb copy is restricted to in-frame clones and leaves out a portion. The data contain 99,000 or so clones, about 86% of them singletons. The chain uses TRBV14 and TRBJ2-7; D is possibly TRBD2 (6 bases). Sequences were obtained from peripheral blood. The sequence derives from a man of 80 years or more with acute or convalescent COVID-19. The CDR3 nucleotides are TGTGCCAGCAGCCAAGTTGGAGGGCCCGGCTCCTACGAGCAGTACTTC. This codes for CASSQVGGPGSYEQYF.